Listed below are T cell receptor beta chains from one sample, sequenced in a study of OX40 agonist ivuxolimab in advanced cancers. Repertoires were generated with immunoSEQ multiplex PCR, while TCRdb's copy carries only in-frame clones and drops some. The sample records tens of thousands of clones, more than 70% being singletons. This sample comprised CD4+ or CD8+ T cells sorted from blood, obtained in a trial of the OX40 agonist ivuxolimab. The receptors come from an adult with an advanced solid tumor such as melanoma, head and neck, liver or kidney cancer. Both conserved end residues are part of each CDR3. A D gene is named only where the DNA matches it firmly. Clone size appears in some rows only: once, few, many, or a class for an expanded clone.

j_call d_call clone_size v_call cdr3_nt cdr3_aa
TRBJ2-7 TRBD2 - TRBV5-4 TGTGCCAGCAGTCCTGGTGGGACTAGCGGTTCCTACGAGCAGTACTTC CASSPGGTSGSYEQYF
TRBJ1-4 - - TRBV5-1 TGCGCCAGCAGCTTATCCTCAACTAATGAAAAACTGTTTTTT CASSLSSTNEKLFF
TRBJ2-5 - - TRBV5-1 TGCGCCAGCAGCTTTGCAGAGACCCAGTACTTC CASSFAETQYF
TRBJ1-2 TRBD1 - TRBV6-1 TGTGCCAGCAGTGGATCCGGGACAGCAGCTAACTATGGCTACACCTTC CASSGSGTAANYGYTF
TRBJ2-7 - - TRBV11-1 TGTGCCAGCAGCTTAGCGAGTCCTTACGAGCAGTACTTC CASSLASPYEQYF
TRBJ2-2 - few TRBV7-9 TGTGCCAGCAGCTTTGGGTCGACCGGGGAGCTGTTTTTT CASSFGSTGELFF
TRBJ2-2 TRBD2 - TRBV4-3 TGCGCCAGCAGCCGAGGACTAGCGGCCTTGGAGGACACCGGGGAGCTGTTTTTT CASSRGLAALEDTGELFF
TRBJ2-6 - - TRBV5-1 TGCGCCAGCAGCTCCGGGGCCTCTGGGGCCAACGTCCTGACTTTC CASSSGASGANVLTF
TRBJ2-3 - - TRBV11-2 TGTGCCAGCAGCTTGGGTTCAGATACGCAGTATTTT CASSLGSDTQYF
TRBJ2-3 TRBD2 - TRBV6-6 TGTGCCAGCAGTTCCCTAGCGGCCACAGATACGCAGTATTTT CASSSLAATDTQYF
TRBJ1-6 - - TRBV6-5 TGTGCCAGCACCGAACAGGGATCGAATTCACCCCTCCACTTT CASTEQGSNSPLHF
TRBJ1-5 - once TRBV6-1 TGTGCCAGCAGTCAAGAGGGGCAGCATAGCAATCAGCCCCAGCATTTT CASSQEGQHSNQPQHF
TRBJ2-1 TRBD1 few TRBV7-9 TGTGCCAGCAGCCTAATTGGACAGGTAAATGAGCAGTTCTTC CASSLIGQVNEQFF
TRBJ2-1 TRBD1 - TRBV9 TGTGCCAGCAGCGGAACCGGGACAGGGAGAAGCTCCTACAATGAGCAGTTCTTC CASSGTGTGRSSYNEQFF
TRBJ1-5 TRBD1 - TRBV7-6 TGTGCCAGCAGCTCCGCGACAGGGACTCATCAGCCCCAGCATTTT CASSSATGTHQPQHF
TRBJ2-1 TRBD2 - TRBV19 TGTGCCAGTAGTATTGGGCTAGCGGTCTACAATGAGCAGTTCTTC CASSIGLAVYNEQFF
TRBJ2-7 TRBD2 - TRBV27 TGTGCCAGCAAGGGGACTAGCGGTTCCCCCTACGAGCAGTACTTC CASKGTSGSPYEQYF
TRBJ1-1 - - TRBV2 TGTGCCAGCAGGGGGAGGGGCGGGAACACTGAAGCTTTCTTT CASRGRGGNTEAFF
TRBJ2-3 TRBD1 once TRBV18 TGTGCCAGCTCATCCGGACAGGGGGCATATGCAGATACGCAGTATTTT CASSSGQGAYADTQYF
TRBJ2-2 TRBD1 - TRBV5-1 TGCGCCAGCAGCTTGGACAGGGGGCACGCCGGGGAGCTGTTTTTT CASSLDRGHAGELFF
TRBJ2-1 TRBD2 - TRBV11-3 TGTGCCAGCAGCCTGGGGACTAGCGGGAGCAATGAGCAGTTCTTC CASSLGTSGSNEQFF
TRBJ2-3 - - TRBV7-3 TGTGCCAGCAGCTCGTCGACAGGTCGCACAGATACGCAGTATTTT CASSSSTGRTDTQYF
TRBJ1-1 - - TRBV20-1 TGCAGTGCCGACAGACCGGGGGCTTTCTTT CSADRPGAFF
TRBJ2-1 - - TRBV7-9 TGTGCCAGCAGCCCAGGGTTGTTGAAAATGAATGAGCAGTTCTTC CASSPGLLKMNEQFF
TRBJ1-5 - - TRBV6-1 TGTGCCAGCAGTGAAGATAGGGTGGGCAATCAGCCCCAGCATTTT CASSEDRVGNQPQHF
TRBJ1-2 TRBD1 - TRBV7-3 TGTGCCAGCAGCTTTGAGGGGGCGCGGGGCTACACCTTC CASSFEGARGYTF
TRBJ1-4 - - TRBV19 TGTGCCAGTACTCCCTACCCGAGGGTTAATGAAAAACTGTTTTTT CASTPYPRVNEKLFF
TRBJ1-4 - - TRBV5-1 TGCGCCAGCAGCTTGTCAGGGCTTTTTAATGAAAAACTGTTTTTT CASSLSGLFNEKLFF
TRBJ2-7 TRBD2 few TRBV7-8 TGTGCCAGCAGCACTAGCGGGTCGCGCTACGAGCAGTACTTC CASSTSGSRYEQYF
TRBJ1-2 TRBD1 - TRBV11-2 TGTGCCAGCAGCTCCCAGGGGGCTGATGGCTACACCTTC CASSSQGADGYTF
TRBJ1-2 - - TRBV7-6 TGTGCCAGCAGCTTGCAGGAGTCCTATGGCTACACCTTC CASSLQESYGYTF
TRBJ2-7 - - TRBV14 TGTGCCAGCAGCGTAAACTACCCAGCCTACGAGCAGTACTTC CASSVNYPAYEQYF
TRBJ2-2 - - TRBV11-2 TGTGCCAGCAGCTTAGATCGTACAGGACACACCGGGGAGCTGTTTTTT CASSLDRTGHTGELFF
TRBJ2-3 - - TRBV4-3 TGCGCCAGCAGCCAAGGGGTCAAAGATACGCAGTATTTT CASSQGVKDTQYF
TRBJ1-3 - once TRBV11-3 TGTGCCAGCAGCTCCGACGGCCCCTCTGGAAACACCATATATTTT CASSSDGPSGNTIYF
TRBJ2-7 TRBD1 - TRBV10-2 TGCGCCAGCAGCGCACAGGGGGGTCCCTACGAGCAGTACTTC CASSAQGGPYEQYF
TRBJ2-1 - few TRBV30 TGTGCCTGGGAGGGTAGCTCCTACAATGAGCAGTTCTTC CAWEGSSYNEQFF
TRBJ1-5 - once TRBV6-1 TGTGCCACTGGACAGTATTATAGCAATCAGCCCCAGCATTTT CATGQYYSNQPQHF
TRBJ2-1 - - TRBV9 TGTGCCAGCAGCGTAGGAGGGGCGCCGGCCAATGAGCAGTTCTTC CASSVGGAPANEQFF
TRBJ2-5 - - TRBV1 TGCACCAGCAGCCCTCCTTTCGGACAACAAGAGACCCAGTACTTC CTSSPPFGQQETQYF
TRBJ1-5 - - TRBV27 TGTGCCAGCAGTCCGAGACAGACGATAATAAGCGATCAGCCCCAGCATTTT CASSPRQTIISDQPQHF
TRBJ2-3 TRBD2 - TRBV30 TGTGCCTGGGTTCGGGACTATACAGATACGCAGTATTTT CAWVRDYTDTQYF
TRBJ2-1 TRBD2 - TRBV11-3 TGTGCCAGCAGCGCGGGCGGGGGAAGGGTCAATGAGCAGTTCTTC CASSAGGGRVNEQFF
TRBJ2-3 - few TRBV19 TGTGCCAGTACCCCGGGAGCGAGCACAGATACGCAGTATTTT CASTPGASTDTQYF
TRBJ2-1 - - TRBV9 TGTGCCAGCAGCGTAGGGGTGGGAGGTTTCCGTAGGTCCTACAATGAGCAGTTCTTC CASSVGVGGFRRSYNEQFF
TRBJ2-2 - - TRBV7-9 TGTGCCAGCAGCTTAGGGGGACCCGAGCCCACCGGGGAGCTGTTTTTT CASSLGGPEPTGELFF
TRBJ1-5 - - TRBV6-6 TGTGCCAGCAGTTACTCGCGGACGGGAAATCAGCCCCAGCATTTT CASSYSRTGNQPQHF
TRBJ1-1 - - TRBV11-2 TGTGCCAGCAGCTTAAGTGTACCCGTGAACACTGAAGCTTTCTTT CASSLSVPVNTEAFF
TRBJ2-3 - once TRBV5-1 TGCGCCAGCAGCTTGTGGGCAGGGGGCACAGATACGCAGTATTTT CASSLWAGGTDTQYF
TRBJ1-1 TRBD1 - TRBV5-6 TGTGCCAGCAGCTTCTACAGGGGATTGAACACTGAAGCTTTCTTT CASSFYRGLNTEAFF
TRBJ1-2 - - TRBV15 TGTGCCACCGGATTTAAGACGGGGGGCTACACCTTC CATGFKTGGYTF
TRBJ2-7 TRBD2 - TRBV7-9 TGTGCCAGCAGCTTAGGCGGGGGGGCGCGGGAGCAGTACTTC CASSLGGGAREQYF
TRBJ1-1 - - TRBV19 TGTGCCAGTAGTATGCAGGGGTTTAACACTGAAGCTTTCTTT CASSMQGFNTEAFF
TRBJ1-2 - - TRBV7-8 TGTGCCAGCAGCCCAGGGGTGGGCTATGGCTACACCTTC CASSPGVGYGYTF
TRBJ1-2 - - TRBV2 TGTGCCAGCAGGCGCGGCACCGAGGGCTATGGCTACACCTTC CASRRGTEGYGYTF
TRBJ2-3 TRBD1 once TRBV5-8 TGTGCCGACAGGGAGATGGGAAATACGCAGTATTTT CADREMGNTQYF
TRBJ1-6 TRBD1 - TRBV29-1 TGCAGCGCTAGGACAGGGGAGGGAGTGAATTCACCCCTCCACTTT CSARTGEGVNSPLHF